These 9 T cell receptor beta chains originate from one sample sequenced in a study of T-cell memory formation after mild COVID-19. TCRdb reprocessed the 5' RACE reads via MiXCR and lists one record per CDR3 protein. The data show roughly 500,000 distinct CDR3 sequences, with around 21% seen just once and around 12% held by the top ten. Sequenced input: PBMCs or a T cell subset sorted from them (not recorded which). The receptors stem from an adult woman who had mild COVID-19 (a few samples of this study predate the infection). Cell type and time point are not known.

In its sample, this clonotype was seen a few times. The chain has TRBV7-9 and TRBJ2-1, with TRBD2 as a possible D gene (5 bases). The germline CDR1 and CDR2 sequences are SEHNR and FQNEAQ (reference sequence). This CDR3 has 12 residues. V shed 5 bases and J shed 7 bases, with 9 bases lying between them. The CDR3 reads CASSTTTNEQFF. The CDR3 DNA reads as TGTGCCAGCAGCACGACTACGAATGAGCAGTTCTTC.

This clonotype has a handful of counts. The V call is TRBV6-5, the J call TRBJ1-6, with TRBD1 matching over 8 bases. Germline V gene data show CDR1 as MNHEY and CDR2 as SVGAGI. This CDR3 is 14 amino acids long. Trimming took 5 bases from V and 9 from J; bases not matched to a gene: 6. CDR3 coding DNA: TGTGCCAGCAGTACGCAGGGGGCAATTTCACCCCTCCACTTT. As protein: CASSTQGAISPLHF.

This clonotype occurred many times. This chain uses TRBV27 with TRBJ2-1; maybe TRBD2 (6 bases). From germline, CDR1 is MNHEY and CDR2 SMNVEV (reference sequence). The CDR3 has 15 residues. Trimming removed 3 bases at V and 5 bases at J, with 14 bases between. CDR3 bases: TGTGCCAGCAGTTTGACCGACGGCGGGAACAATGAGCAGTTCTTC. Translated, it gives CASSLTDGGNNEQFF.

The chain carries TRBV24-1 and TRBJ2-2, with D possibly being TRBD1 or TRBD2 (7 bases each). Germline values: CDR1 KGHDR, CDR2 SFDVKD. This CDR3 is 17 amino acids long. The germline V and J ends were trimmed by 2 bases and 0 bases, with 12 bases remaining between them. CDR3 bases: TGTGCCACCAGTGATTCCAGGGGGGGTGCGAACACCGGGGAGCTGTTTTTT. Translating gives CATSDSRGGANTGELFF.

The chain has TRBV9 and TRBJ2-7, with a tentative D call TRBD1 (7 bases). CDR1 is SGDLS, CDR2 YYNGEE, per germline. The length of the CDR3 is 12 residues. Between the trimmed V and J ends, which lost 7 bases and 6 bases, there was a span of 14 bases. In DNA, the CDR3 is TGTGCCAGCGGGCCAGGGGGAGGCGAGCAGTACTTC. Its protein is CASGPGGGEQYF.

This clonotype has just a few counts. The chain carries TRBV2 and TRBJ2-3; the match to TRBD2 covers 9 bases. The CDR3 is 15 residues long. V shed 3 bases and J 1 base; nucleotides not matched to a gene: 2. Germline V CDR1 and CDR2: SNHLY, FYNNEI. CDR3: CASSDASGGTDTQYF. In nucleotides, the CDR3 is TGTGCCAGCAGTGACGCTAGCGGGGGCACAGATACGCAGTATTTT.

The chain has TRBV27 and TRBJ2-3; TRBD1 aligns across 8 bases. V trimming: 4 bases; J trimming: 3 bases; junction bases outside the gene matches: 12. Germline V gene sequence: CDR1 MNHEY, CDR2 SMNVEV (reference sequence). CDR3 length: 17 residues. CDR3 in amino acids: CASSSAKTGVSTDTQYF. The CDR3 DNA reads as TGTGCCAGCAGTTCAGCCAAGACAGGGGTTAGTACAGATACGCAGTATTTT.

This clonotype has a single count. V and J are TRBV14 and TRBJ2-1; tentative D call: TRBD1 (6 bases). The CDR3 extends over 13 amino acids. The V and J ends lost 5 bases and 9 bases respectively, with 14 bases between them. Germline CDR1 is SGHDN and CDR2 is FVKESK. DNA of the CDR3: TGTGCCAGCAGCAACAGGGAAGGTGGTGAGCAGTTCTTC. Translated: CASSNREGGEQFF.

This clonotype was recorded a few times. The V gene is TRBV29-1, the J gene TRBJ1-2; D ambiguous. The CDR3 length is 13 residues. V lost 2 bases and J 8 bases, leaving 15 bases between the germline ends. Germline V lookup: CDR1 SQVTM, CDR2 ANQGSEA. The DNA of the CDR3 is TGCAGCGTTGAAAGCGCGGCAATGGAGGGCTACACCTTC. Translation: CSVESAAMEGYTF.